This TCR beta chain was identified in a study of CD8 T cells in Susac syndrome. Germline V gene lookup returns CDR1 KGHSH and CDR2 LQKENI. J lost 5 bases, V lost 3 bases, and 11 bases had no gene match. This CDR3 has 17 residues. Sequencing targeted TCR beta in blood CD8+ and CD4+ T cells. In the multiple sclerosis control group, patients were treatment-naive and had stable or active relapsing-remitting disease. TEMRA cells were FACS-enriched and CD8+ and CD4+ T cells negatively isolated. Random hexamers served to reverse transcribe about 0.5 to 1 ug RNA. Amplification of TCR beta CDR3 was carried out by immunoSEQ multiplex PCR, which covered 54 Vbeta and 13 Jbeta segments. TCRdb processed the immunoSEQ multiplex PCR reads anew with MiXCR; each CDR3 protein has one entry. The sample has some 100,000 distinct CDR3 sequences, approximately 93% seen once.

The sequenced material came from CD4+ T cells from PBMCs. This receptor was obtained from a human donor with multiple sclerosis. This sequence joins TRBV18 and TRBJ1-1; TRBD1 matches 11 bases. This chain's CDR3 is CASSPRITGTGGTEAFF. CDR3 coding DNA: TGTGCCAGCTCACCTCGCATAACCGGGACAGGGGGAACTGAAGCTTTCTTT.